What follows are 14 T cell receptor beta chains derived from one specimen sequenced in a study of cytomegalovirus exposure and HLA in healthy donors. Primers included in the PCR were 60 Vbeta and 13 Jbeta primers. The protocol was immunoSEQ multiplex PCR, while the TCRdb copy is restricted to in-frame clones and leaves out a portion. The table lists roughly 200,000 clones, about 9.4% of them singletons. Material: PBMCs. These receptors came from a woman aged 25 to 39 in good health and CMV-seropositive.

This clone turned up a few times. The V and J genes are TRBV11-2 and TRBJ2-7; 12 nucleotides agree with TRBD2. The CDR3 totals 16 residues. Germline CDR1 SGHAT, CDR2 FQNNGV. The V gene end was trimmed by 0 bases and the J gene end by 6 bases; junction bases not matched to a gene: 6. The CDR3 nucleotides read TGTGCCAGCAGCTTAGATCGGAGACTAGCGGGAGTCGAGCAGTACTTC. Its translation is CASSLDRRLAGVEQYF.

This clone was observed a few times. This chain uses TRBV5-1 with TRBJ2-5; 8 bases fit TRBD1. The CDR3 runs to 14 residues. Germline V gene sequence: CDR1 SGHRS, CDR2 YFSETQ. The V gene end was trimmed by 4 bases and the J gene end by 2 bases; junction bases not matched to a gene: 4. Here the CDR3 reads CASSRGDRQETQYF. As DNA, the CDR3 is TGCGCCAGCAGCCGAGGGGACAGGCAAGAGACCCAGTACTTC. The full variable domain, its missing parts supplied by reference TRBV5-1 and TRBJ2-5, is KAGVTQTPRYLIKTRGQQVTLSCSPISGHRSVSWYQQTPGQGLQFLFEYFSETQRNKGNFPGRFSGRQFSNSRSEMNVSTLELGDSALYLCASSRGDRQETQYFGPGTRLLVL.

There are a few counts of this clone. The rearrangement links TRBV9 to TRBJ1-2; D perhaps matches TRBD1 (6 bases). This CDR3 has 16 amino acids. The V gene's germline CDR1 is SGDLS and CDR2 YYNGEE. V lost 0 bases and J lost 7, with 19 bases in between. The CDR3 region has the DNA TGTGCCAGCAGCGTAGCAAACCCCCGGGGGGCCGGTGGCTACACCTTC. Amino acids: CASSVANPRGAGGYTF.

The gene calls are TRBV15 and TRBJ2-3; no clear D. CDR1 LNHNV and CDR2 YYDKDF come from the germline V gene (reference sequence). This CDR3 region has 17 residues. V was clipped by 0 bases and J by 2 bases, with 15 bases between them. The CDR3 DNA sequence: TGTGCCACCAGCAGAGATTATGGCGGTGAAATCACAGATACGCAGTATTTT. Amino acids: CATSRDYGGEITDTQYF.

This clone has just a few counts. This chain uses TRBV9 with TRBJ2-7; D not resolved. From germline, CDR1 is SGDLS and CDR2 YYNGEE. The V end was cut by 0 bases, the J end by 2 bases, with 6 bases between. There are 13 residues in the CDR3. CDR3 bases: TGTGCCAGCAGCGTAGCCAGTACCTACGAGCAGTACTTC. As protein: CASSVASTYEQYF.

This clone has only a few counts. This chain links TRBV9 with TRBJ2-2, with 10 bases that match TRBD1. The CDR3 is 14 amino acids. The germline CDR1 and CDR2 sequences are SGDLS and YYNGEE. V was clipped by 3 bases and J by 7 bases; unmatched bases: 3. The CDR3 DNA follows: TGTGCCAGCAGCGGAGACAGGGGGCTCGGGGAGCTGTTTTTT. Translating gives CASSGDRGLGELFF. The entire variable domain, with the rest obtained from reference TRBV9 and TRBJ2-2, is as follows: DSGVTQTPKHLITATGQRVTLRCSPRSGDLSVYWYQQSLDQGLQFLIQYYNGEERAKGNILERFSAQQFPDLHSELNLSSLELGDSALYFCASSGDRGLGELFFGEGSRLTVL.

This clone appeared a few times. The chain joins TRBV5-1 to TRBJ2-2; tentatively, D is TRBD1 (5 bases). From germline, CDR1 is SGHRS and CDR2 YFSETQ. This CDR3 region has 16 residues. Deletions cut 1 base from V and 1 base from J, with 11 bases between. CDR3: CASSLRGTGNTGELFF. DNA for the CDR3: TGCGCCAGCAGCTTGAGGGGAACAGGGAACACCGGGGAGCTGTTTTTT.

This clone was seen more than once but under ten times. The chain combines TRBV10-3 with TRBJ2-3; 11 nucleotides line up with TRBD2. With V trimmed by 6 bases and J by 1 base, 18 bases remained unmatched. The CDR3 extends over 20 amino acids. Germline CDR1 reads ENHRY; CDR2 reads SYGVKD. The CDR3 sequence is CAISRRIAGGPRAGTDTQYF. The CDR3 DNA is TGTGCCATCAGCAGACGGATAGCGGGAGGGCCGAGGGCGGGCACAGATACGCAGTATTTT.

This chain links TRBV12-5 with TRBJ2-6; 12 nucleotides match TRBD2. V shed 6 bases, J shed 1 base, and the junction held 13 bases outside the gene matches. The CDR3 spans 20 residues. Per germline, CDR1 LGHNT and CDR2 FRNRAP. This CDR3 reads CASGETSGRLGGSGANVLTF. The CDR3 DNA follows: TGTGCTAGTGGCGAAACTAGCGGGAGGCTGGGAGGATCTGGGGCCAACGTCCTGACTTTC. The full variable domain, its missing parts supplied by reference TRBV12-5 and TRBJ2-6, is DARVTQTPRHKVTEMGQEVTMRCQPILGHNTVFWYRQTMMQGLELLAYFRNRAPLDDSGMPKDRFSAEMPDATLATLKIQPSEPRDSAVYFCASGETSGRLGGSGANVLTFGAGSRLTVL.

V usage is TRBV29-1 and J usage is TRBJ2-7, with 12 bases identical to TRBD2. Losses at the gene ends were 5 bases for V and 8 bases for J; bases not matched to a gene: 13. The CDR3 contains 15 residues. Germline loops: CDR1 SQVTM, CDR2 ANQGSEA. The CDR3 sequence is CSVFGLAGRQYKQYF. In nucleotides, the CDR3 is TGCAGCGTTTTCGGACTAGCGGGAAGGCAGTACAAGCAGTACTTC.

The CDR3 DNA follows: TGCGCCAGCAGCTTGGTGGCTAGCACCGGGGAGCTGTTTTTT. Amino acid sequence: CASSLVASTGELFF. V and J are TRBV5-1 and TRBJ2-2; D ambiguous. CDR1 SGHRS and CDR2 YFSETQ come from the germline V gene. V lost 0 bases to trimming and J lost 4 bases, with 7 bases between them. The CDR3 length is 14 residues.

The V gene is TRBV5-1, the J gene TRBJ2-5; no clear D. Looked up from germline, CDR1 is SGHRS and CDR2 is YFSETQ. V dropped 0 bases and J dropped 1 base, with 10 bases sitting between them. The CDR3 sequence is 15 residues long. CDR3 nucleotides: TGCGCCAGCAGCTTGGGGGCCGACCTCCAAGAGACCCAGTACTTC. Translated, it gives CASSLGADLQETQYF.

This clone was seen only a few times. This rearrangement joins TRBV15 to TRBJ1-2; 8 bases are shared with TRBD1. The CDR3 loop spans 16 amino acids. The trim removed 0 bases at V and 1 base at J, leaving 4 bases unmatched. Germline CDR1 LNHNV, CDR2 YYDKDF (reference sequence). The CDR3 nucleotides are TGTGCCACCAGCAGAGACAGGGGGCGCGGTAACTATGGCTACACCTTC. It yields the protein CATSRDRGRGNYGYTF.

This clone was counted between two and nine times. This chain links TRBV15 with TRBJ1-1; TRBD1 aligns across 7 bases. The CDR3 covers 16 residues. The V gene's germline CDR1 is LNHNV and CDR2 YYDKDF (reference sequence). The trim removed 5 bases at V and 7 bases at J, leaving 16 bases unmatched. CDR3 sequence: CATSLGTASLHGEAFF. The CDR3 DNA sequence: TGTGCCACCAGCTTAGGGACAGCATCCCTCCACGGTGAAGCTTTCTTT.